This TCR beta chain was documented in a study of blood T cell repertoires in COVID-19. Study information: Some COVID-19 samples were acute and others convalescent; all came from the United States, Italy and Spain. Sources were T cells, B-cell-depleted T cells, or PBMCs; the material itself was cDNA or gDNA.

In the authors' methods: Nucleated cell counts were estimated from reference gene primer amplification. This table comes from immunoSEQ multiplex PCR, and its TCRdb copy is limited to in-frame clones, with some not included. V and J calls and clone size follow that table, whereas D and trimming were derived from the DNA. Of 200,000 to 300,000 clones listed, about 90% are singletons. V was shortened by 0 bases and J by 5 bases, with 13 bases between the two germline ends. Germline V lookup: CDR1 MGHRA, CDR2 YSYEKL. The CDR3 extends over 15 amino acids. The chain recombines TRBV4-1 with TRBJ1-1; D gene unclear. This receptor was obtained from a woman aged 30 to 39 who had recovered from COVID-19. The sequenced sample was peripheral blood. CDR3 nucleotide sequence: TGCGCCAGCAGCCAAGAAACCACAAAGAAGACTGAAGCTTTCTTT. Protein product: CASSQETTKKTEAFF.